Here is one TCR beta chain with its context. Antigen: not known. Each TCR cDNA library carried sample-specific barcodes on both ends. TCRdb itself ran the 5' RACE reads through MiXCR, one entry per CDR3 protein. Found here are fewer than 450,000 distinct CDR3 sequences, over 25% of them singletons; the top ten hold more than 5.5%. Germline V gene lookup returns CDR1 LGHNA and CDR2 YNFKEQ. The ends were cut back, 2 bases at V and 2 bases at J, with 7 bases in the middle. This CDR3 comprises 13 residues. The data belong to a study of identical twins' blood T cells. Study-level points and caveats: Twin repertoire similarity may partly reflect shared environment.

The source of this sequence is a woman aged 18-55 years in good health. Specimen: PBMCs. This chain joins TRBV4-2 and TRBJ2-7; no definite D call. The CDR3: CASSQTGTYEQYF. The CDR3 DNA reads TGTGCCAGCAGCCAAACTGGAACCTACGAGCAGTACTTC.